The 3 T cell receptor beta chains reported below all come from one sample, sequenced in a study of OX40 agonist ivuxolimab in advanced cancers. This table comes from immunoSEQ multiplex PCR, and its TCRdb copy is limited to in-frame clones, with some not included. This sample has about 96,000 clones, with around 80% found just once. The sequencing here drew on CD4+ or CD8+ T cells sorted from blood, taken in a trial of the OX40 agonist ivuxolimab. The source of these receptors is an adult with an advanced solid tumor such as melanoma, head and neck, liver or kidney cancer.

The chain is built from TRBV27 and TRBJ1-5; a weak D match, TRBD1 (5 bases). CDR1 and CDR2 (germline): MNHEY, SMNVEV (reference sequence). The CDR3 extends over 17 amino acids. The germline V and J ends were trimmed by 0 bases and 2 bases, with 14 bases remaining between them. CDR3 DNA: TGTGCCAGCAGTTTATCGGGCAGGGATGGTGGCAATCAGCCCCAGCATTTT. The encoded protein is CASSLSGRDGGNQPQHF.

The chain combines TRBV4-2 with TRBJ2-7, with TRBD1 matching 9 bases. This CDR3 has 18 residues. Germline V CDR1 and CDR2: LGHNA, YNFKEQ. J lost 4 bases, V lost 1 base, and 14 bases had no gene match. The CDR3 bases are TGTGCCAGCAGCCAAGTAACCCTCTCCGGGACAGGGATGTACGAGCAGTACTTC. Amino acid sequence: CASSQVTLSGTGMYEQYF.

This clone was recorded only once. This CDR3 reads CASSWQGGDEQYF. CDR3 sequence (DNA): TGTGCCAGCAGCTGGCAGGGGGGCGACGAGCAGTACTTC. This rearrangement joins TRBV5-6 to TRBJ2-7; D possibly corresponds to TRBD1 (7 bases). Deletions cut 3 bases from V and 5 bases from J, with 12 bases between. From germline, CDR1 is SGHDT and CDR2 YYEEEE. The CDR3 is made up of 13 amino acids.